The subject of this entry is one TCR beta chain. Clones were read by immunoSEQ multiplex PCR, and TCRdb kept only the in-frame ones, dropping some. The table lists 65,000 to 95,000 clones, approximately 97% of them singletons. The source of the sample is a study of technical replicates of blood from several donors. CDR1 is SQVTM, CDR2 ANQGSEA, per germline. This CDR3 is built from 14 residues. V was pared by 6 bases and J by 0 bases, with 15 bases between. The origin of this receptor is a human donor in good health. Sequencing was carried out using T cells isolated from PBMCs. V gene TRBV29-1 combines with J gene TRBJ2-7; TRBD1 might be the D (5 bases). The CDR3 DNA sequence: TGCAGCGTCGTGACAGAGACATCCTCCTACGAGCAGTACTTC. This codes for CSVVTETSSYEQYF.